Listed here are 13 T cell receptor beta chains from one sample, sequenced in a study of blood T cell repertoires in COVID-19. Assay used: immunoSEQ multiplex PCR; TCRdb lists only in-frame clones, some missing. The data contain under 350,000 clones, approximately 89% of them singletons. The sequencing sample was made of peripheral blood. The receptors here all came from a woman aged 25-40 years with COVID-19, enrolled during active disease.

This chain connects TRBV21-1 to TRBJ1-1; the DNA was not used to check the table's D call, TRBD1. TRBV21-1 corresponds to a pseudogene. The CDR3 is 14 residues long. CDR3 DNA: TGTGCCAGCAGCAATCAGGGTCCGGATACTGAAGCTTTCTTT. Amino acids: CASSNQGPDTEAFF.

The chain employs TRBV29-1 and TRBJ1-2; TRBD1 aligns across 8 bases. This CDR3 spans 15 amino acids. With V trimmed by 0 bases and J by 1 base, 4 bases remained unmatched. From germline, CDR1 is SQVTM and CDR2 ANQGSEA. As DNA, the CDR3 is TGCAGCGTTGAAGATCCAGGGGGCGATAACTATGGCTACACCTTC. Translated: CSVEDPGGDNYGYTF.

The V and J genes are TRBV29-1 and TRBJ1-3; TRBD1 agrees at 7 bases. With 3 bases clipped from V and 4 bases from J, the junction kept 6 bases outside the gene matches. The CDR3 has 14 residues. Per the germline V gene, CDR1 is SQVTM and CDR2 is ANQGSEA. The CDR3 DNA reads as TGCAGCGTTGACCCAGGGGGAACAGGAAACACCATATATTTT. Protein: CSVDPGGTGNTIYF.

This clone came up once. This chain links TRBV28 with TRBJ2-1; 10 bases are shared with TRBD1. CDR1 MDHEN and CDR2 SYDVKM come from the germline V gene. The CDR3 contains 15 residues. The junction had 4 bases not matched to a gene; V was cut back by 5 bases and J by 3 bases. The CDR3 region is CASSPGTGVYNEQFF. CDR3 nucleotides: TGTGCCAGCAGTCCCGGGACAGGGGTCTACAATGAGCAGTTCTTC.

This chain joins TRBV7-9 and TRBJ1-2; D not certain. V was shortened by 1 base and J by 2 bases, with 11 bases between the two germline ends. The CDR3 extends over 15 amino acids. Germline V gives CDR1 SEHNR, CDR2 FQNEAQ (reference sequence). The CDR3 spells CASSLVESVNYGYTF. The DNA of the CDR3 is TGTGCCAGCAGCTTAGTCGAATCGGTAAACTATGGCTACACCTTC.

A few counts support this clone. CDR3 loop: CASSPGGPHEQFF. The DNA of the CDR3 is TGTGCCAGCAGTCCCGGAGGGCCCCATGAGCAGTTCTTC. This chain links TRBV27 with TRBJ2-1, with a possible D match to TRBD2 (6 bases). Trimming pared 5 bases from V and 8 bases from J, leaving 13 bases between. CDR1 is MNHEY and CDR2 is SMNVEV in the germline V gene (reference sequence). The length of the CDR3 is 13 residues.

This chain links TRBV21-1 with TRBJ1-1; the table assigns TRBD1, which was not confirmed against the DNA. TRBV21-1 is given as a pseudogene. The CDR3 consists of 17 residues. The CDR3 reads CASSKGRDRGSLTEAFF. The CDR3 coding sequence is TGTGCCAGCAGCAAAGGCCGGGACAGGGGATCGTTAACTGAAGCTTTCTTT.

This clone turned up a few times. The chain employs TRBV5-1 and TRBJ1-1, with no clear D. CDR3 length equals 14 residues. Trimming pared 3 bases from V and 0 bases from J, leaving 9 bases between. The germline V gene encodes CDR1 SGHRS and CDR2 YFSETQ. CDR3 in amino acids: CASSSIPMNTEAFF. CDR3 DNA: TGCGCCAGCAGCTCTATACCTATGAACACTGAAGCTTTCTTT.

The CDR3 DNA follows: TGTGCCAGCAGCCCCCTCCGGGACCCAGGGGGTGCGCAGTATTTT. Translating it yields CASSPLRDPGGAQYF. The rearrangement joins TRBV3-1 (or the pseudogene TRBV3-2) to TRBJ2-3; 7 bases map to TRBD1. Trimming took 4 bases from V and 10 from J; bases not matched to a gene: 14. The length of the CDR3 is 15 residues. Looked up from germline, CDR1 is LGHDT and CDR2 is YNNKEL (reference sequence).

This clone was recorded once. The chain couples TRBV4-2 to TRBJ2-1; a weak D match, TRBD2 (6 bases). The CDR3 spans 15 residues. V lost 0 bases to trimming and J lost 5 bases, with 11 bases between them. CDR1 and CDR2 (germline): LGHNA, YNFKEQ. The CDR3 DNA reads as TGTGCCAGCAGCCAAGAGCTAGCGAATAACAATGAGCAGTTCTTC. It is translated as CASSQELANNNEQFF.

In the case of this clone: Its ends do not fully match the called genes, so a read error is possible. V usage is TRBV7-7 and J usage is TRBJ2-1, with D perhaps matching TRBD1 (5 bases). CDR1 and CDR2 from the germline V gene are SSHAT and FNYEAQ (reference sequence). The CDR3 extends over 16 amino acids. CDR3 region: CASSLNYVGLYNEQFF. The CDR3 DNA reads TGTGCTAGCAGCTTAAACTACGTGGGGCTTTACAATGAGCAGTTCTTC.

This chain links TRBV7-2 with TRBJ1-2, with D possibly matching TRBD1 (6 bases). V lost 4 bases to trimming and J lost 4 bases, with 10 bases between them. Germline CDR1 reads SGHTA; CDR2 reads FQGNSA. The CDR3 sequence is 13 residues long. The CDR3 nucleotides read TGTGCCAGCAGCTCAGGGACACTCTATGGCTACACCTTC. Its translation is CASSSGTLYGYTF.

The rearrangement links TRBV7-9 to TRBJ2-1, with unresolved D. Germline CDR1 and CDR2: SEHNR and FQNEAQ (reference sequence). The ends were cut back, 1 base at V and 7 bases at J, with 14 bases in the middle. CDR3 length equals 15 residues. The CDR3 protein is CASSLGPGTGNEQFF. CDR3 DNA sequence: TGTGCCAGCAGCTTAGGGCCAGGAACTGGGAATGAGCAGTTCTTC.